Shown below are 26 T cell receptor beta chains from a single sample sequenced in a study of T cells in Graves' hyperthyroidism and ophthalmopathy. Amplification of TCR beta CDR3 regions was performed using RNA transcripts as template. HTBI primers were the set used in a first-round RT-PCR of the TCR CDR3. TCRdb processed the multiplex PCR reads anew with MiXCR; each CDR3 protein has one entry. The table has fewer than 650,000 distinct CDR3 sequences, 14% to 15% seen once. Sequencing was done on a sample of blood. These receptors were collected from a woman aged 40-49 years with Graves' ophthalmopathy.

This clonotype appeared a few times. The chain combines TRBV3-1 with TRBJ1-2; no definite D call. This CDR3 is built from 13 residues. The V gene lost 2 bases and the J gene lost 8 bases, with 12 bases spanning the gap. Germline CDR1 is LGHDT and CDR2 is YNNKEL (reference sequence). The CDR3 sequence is CASSQSPPGGYTF. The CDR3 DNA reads TGTGCCAGCAGCCAAAGCCCCCCTGGGGGCTACACCTTC.

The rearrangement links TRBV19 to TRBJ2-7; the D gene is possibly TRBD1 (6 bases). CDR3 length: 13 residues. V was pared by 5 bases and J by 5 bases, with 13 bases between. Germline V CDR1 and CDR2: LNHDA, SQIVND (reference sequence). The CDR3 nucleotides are TGTGCCAGTAGTTCCGGGACACTGAACGAGCAGTACTTC. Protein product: CASSSGTLNEQYF.

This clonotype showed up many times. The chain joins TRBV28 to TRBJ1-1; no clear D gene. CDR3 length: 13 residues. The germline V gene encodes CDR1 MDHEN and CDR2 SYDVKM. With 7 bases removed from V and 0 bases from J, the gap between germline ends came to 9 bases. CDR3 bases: TGTGCCAGCAATTCGGCCCTGAACACTGAAGCTTTCTTT. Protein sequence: CASNSALNTEAFF.

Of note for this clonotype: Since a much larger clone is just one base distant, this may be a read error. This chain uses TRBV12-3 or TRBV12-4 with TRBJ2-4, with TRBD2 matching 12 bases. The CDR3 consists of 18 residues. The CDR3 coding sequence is TGTGCCAGCAATTTACTAGCGGGAGGAAGGGTAGCCAAAAACATTCAGTACTTC. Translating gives CASNLLAGGRVAKNIQYF.

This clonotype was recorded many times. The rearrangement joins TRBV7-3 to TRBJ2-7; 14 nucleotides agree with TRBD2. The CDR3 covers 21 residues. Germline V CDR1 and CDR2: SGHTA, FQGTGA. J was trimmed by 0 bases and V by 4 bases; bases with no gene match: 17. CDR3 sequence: CASSSTFGGTSGSGSSYEQYF. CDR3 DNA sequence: TGTGCCAGCAGCTCAACGTTCGGGGGGACTAGCGGGAGTGGGAGCTCCTACGAGCAGTACTTC.

CDR3 residues: CASSLALAGVYQETQYF. In DNA, the CDR3 is TGTGCCAGCAGTTTAGCCCTAGCGGGAGTCTACCAAGAGACCCAGTACTTC. The J gene is TRBJ2-5, the V gene TRBV12-3 or TRBV12-4; 10 bases match TRBD2. V was pared by 0 bases and J by 0 bases, with 4 bases of the junction left unmatched. The CDR3 extends over 17 amino acids.

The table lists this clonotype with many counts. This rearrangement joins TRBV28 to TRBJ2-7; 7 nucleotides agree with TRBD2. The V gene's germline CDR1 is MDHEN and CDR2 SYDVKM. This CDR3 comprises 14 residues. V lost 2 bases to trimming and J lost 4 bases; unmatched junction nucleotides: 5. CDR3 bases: TGTGCCAGCAGTTTAGGGGGGAGGGCGTACGAGCAGTACTTC. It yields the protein CASSLGGRAYEQYF.

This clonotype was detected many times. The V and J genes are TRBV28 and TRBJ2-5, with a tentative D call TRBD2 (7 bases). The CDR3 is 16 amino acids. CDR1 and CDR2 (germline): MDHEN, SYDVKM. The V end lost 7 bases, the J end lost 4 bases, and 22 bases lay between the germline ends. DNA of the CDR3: TGTGCCAGCACCCCCCGGGGTTGGGGGGGCGGAGAGACCCAGTACTTC. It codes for CASTPRGWGGGETQYF.

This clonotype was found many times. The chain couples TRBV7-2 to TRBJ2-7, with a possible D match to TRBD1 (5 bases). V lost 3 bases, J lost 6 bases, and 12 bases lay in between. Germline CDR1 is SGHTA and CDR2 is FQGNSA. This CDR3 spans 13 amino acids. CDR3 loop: CASSFPGIGEQYF. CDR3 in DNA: TGTGCCAGCAGCTTCCCAGGGATCGGCGAGCAGTACTTC.

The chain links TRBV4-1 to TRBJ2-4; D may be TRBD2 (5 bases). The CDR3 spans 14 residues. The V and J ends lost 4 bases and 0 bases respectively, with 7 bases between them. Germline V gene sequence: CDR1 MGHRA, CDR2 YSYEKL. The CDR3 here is CASSRELAKNIQYF. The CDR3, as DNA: TGCGCCAGCAGCCGGGAGCTAGCCAAAAACATTCAGTACTTC.

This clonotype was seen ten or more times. The CDR3 DNA reads as TGTGCCAGCAGTGCTAGAGGAGGTGGCACCGGGGAGCTGTTTTTT. This codes for CASSARGGGTGELFF. The chain couples TRBV6-1 to TRBJ2-2, with a tentative D call TRBD2 (5 bases). The CDR3 length is 15 residues. CDR1 and CDR2 (germline): MNHNS, SASEGT. V was trimmed by 4 bases and J by 4 bases, leaving 13 bases between them.

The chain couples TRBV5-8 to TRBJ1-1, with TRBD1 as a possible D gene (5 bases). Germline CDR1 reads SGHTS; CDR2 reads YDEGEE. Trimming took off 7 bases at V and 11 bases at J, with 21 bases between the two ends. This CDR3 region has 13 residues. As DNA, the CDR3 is TGTGCCAGCGGTATGGGGACTTTTCCTCGGGCTTTCTTT. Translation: CASGMGTFPRAFF. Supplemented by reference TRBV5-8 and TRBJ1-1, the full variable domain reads EAGVTQSPTHLIKTRGQQATLRCSPISGHTSVYWYQQALGLGLQFLLWYDEGEERNRGNFPPRFSGRQFPNYSSELNVNALELEDSALYLCASGMGTFPRAFFGQGTRLTVV.

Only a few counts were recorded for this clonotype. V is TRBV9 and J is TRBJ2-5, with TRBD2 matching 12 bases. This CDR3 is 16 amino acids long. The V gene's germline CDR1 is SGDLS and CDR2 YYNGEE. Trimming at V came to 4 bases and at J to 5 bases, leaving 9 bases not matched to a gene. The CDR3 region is CASSSGGTSGSETQYF. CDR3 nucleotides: TGTGCCAGCAGCTCTGGAGGGACTAGCGGGTCGGAGACCCAGTACTTC.

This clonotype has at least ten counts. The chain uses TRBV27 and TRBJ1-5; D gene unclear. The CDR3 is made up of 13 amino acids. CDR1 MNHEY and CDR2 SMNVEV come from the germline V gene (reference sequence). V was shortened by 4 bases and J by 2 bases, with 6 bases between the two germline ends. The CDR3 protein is CASSWSGNQPQHF. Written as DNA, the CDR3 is TGTGCCAGCAGTTGGTCGGGCAATCAGCCCCAGCATTTT.

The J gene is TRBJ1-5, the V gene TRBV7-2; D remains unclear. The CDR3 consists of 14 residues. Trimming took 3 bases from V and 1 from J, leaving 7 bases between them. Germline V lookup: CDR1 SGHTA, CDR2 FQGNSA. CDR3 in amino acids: CASSFIGSNQPQHF. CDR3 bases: TGTGCCAGCAGCTTCATCGGGAGCAATCAGCCCCAGCATTTT.

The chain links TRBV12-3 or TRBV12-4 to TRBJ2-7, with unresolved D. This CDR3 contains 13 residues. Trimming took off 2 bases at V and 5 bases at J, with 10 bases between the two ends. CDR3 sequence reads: CASSLSVPHEQYF. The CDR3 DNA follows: TGTGCCAGCAGTTTATCTGTACCCCACGAGCAGTACTTC.

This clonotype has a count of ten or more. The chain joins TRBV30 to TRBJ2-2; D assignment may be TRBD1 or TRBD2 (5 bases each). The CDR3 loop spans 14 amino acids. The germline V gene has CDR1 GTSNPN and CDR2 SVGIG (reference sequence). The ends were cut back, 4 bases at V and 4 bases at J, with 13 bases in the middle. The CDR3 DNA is TGTGCCTGGACGCAGGGACGTCCCACCGGGGAGCTGTTTTTT. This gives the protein CAWTQGRPTGELFF.

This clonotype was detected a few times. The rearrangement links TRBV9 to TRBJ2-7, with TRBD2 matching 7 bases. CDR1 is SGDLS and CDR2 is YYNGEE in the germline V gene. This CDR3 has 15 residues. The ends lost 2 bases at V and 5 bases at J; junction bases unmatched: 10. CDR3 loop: CASSVTLAETDEQYF. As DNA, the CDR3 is TGTGCCAGCAGCGTGACCCTAGCGGAGACAGACGAGCAGTACTTC.

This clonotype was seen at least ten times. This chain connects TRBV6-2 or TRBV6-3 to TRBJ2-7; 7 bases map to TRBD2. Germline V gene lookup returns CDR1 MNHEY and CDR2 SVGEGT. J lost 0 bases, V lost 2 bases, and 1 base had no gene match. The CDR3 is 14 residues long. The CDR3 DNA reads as TGTGCCAGCAGTTACAGCGGGACCTCCTACGAGCAGTACTTC. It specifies CASSYSGTSYEQYF.

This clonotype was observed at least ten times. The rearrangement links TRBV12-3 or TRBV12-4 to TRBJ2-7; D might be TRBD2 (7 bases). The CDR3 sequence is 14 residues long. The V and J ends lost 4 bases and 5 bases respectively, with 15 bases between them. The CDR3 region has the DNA TGTGCCAGCAGTTCCGCGGGGGCGAGGGACGAGCAGTACTTC. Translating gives CASSSAGARDEQYF.

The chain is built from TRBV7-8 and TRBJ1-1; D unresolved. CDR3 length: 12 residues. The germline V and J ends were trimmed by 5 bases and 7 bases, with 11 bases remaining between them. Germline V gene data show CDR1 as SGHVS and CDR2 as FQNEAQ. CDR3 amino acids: CASSRGEDEAFF. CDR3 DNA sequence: TGTGCCAGCAGCCGTGGGGAGGATGAAGCTTTCTTT.

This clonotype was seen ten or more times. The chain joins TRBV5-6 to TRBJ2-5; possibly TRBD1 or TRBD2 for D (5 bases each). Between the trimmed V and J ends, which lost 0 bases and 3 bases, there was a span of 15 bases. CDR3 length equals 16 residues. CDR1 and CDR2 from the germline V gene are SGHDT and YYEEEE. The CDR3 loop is CASSLGAGTSKETQYF. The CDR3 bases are TGTGCCAGCAGCTTGGGAGCCGGGACCTCAAAAGAGACCCAGTACTTC.

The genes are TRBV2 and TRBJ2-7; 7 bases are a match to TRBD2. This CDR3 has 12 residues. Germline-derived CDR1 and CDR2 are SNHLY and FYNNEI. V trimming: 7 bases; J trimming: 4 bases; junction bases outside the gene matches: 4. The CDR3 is CASTQGGYEQYF. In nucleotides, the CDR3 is TGTGCCAGCACCCAGGGAGGGTACGAGCAGTACTTC.

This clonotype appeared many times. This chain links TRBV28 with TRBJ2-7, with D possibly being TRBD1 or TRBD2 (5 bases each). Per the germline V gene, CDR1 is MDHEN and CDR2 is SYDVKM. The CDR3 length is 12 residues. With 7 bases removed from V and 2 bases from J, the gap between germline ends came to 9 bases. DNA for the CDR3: TGTGCCAGCACTCTGGGACCCTACGAGCAGTACTTC. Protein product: CASTLGPYEQYF.

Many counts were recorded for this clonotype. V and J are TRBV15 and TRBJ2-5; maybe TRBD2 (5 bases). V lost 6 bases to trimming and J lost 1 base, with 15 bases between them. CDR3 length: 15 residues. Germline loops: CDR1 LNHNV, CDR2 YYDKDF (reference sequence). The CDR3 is CATRLSPRGQETQYF. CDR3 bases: TGTGCCACCAGGCTAAGCCCCCGGGGCCAAGAGACCCAGTACTTC.

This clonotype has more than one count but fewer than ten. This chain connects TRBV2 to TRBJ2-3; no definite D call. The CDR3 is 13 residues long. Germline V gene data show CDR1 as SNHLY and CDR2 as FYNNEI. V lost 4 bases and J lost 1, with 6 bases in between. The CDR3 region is CASSGHRTDTQYF. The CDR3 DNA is TGTGCCAGCAGTGGGCACCGCACAGATACGCAGTATTTT.